This T cell receptor beta chain was found in a study of cytomegalovirus exposure and HLA in healthy donors. In the study overall: Later analysis reported that the approximately 120 validation repertoires shared the platform of the 500 to 850 first-cohort repertoires.

TCRdb's table, derived via immunoSEQ multiplex PCR, lists solely in-frame clones and lacks some. The repertoire includes around 150,000 clones, roughly 90% of them detected once, and roughly 6% sits in the top ten. Germline-derived CDR1 and CDR2 are MNHEY and SMNVEV (reference sequence). Trimming took 4 bases from V and 4 from J, leaving 7 bases between them. There are 12 residues in the CDR3. Sequencing used PBMCs. J is TRBJ1-1 and V is TRBV27; D remains unclear. This clonotype was sampled from a woman between 25 and 40 years old in good health and CMV-seronegative. The CDR3 DNA follows: TGTGCCAGCAGTTCCGGAATCACTGAAGCTTTCTTT. Its translation is CASSSGITEAFF.